Listed below are T cell receptor beta chains from one sample, sequenced in a study of blood T cell repertoires in COVID-19. This table comes from immunoSEQ multiplex PCR, and its TCRdb copy is limited to in-frame clones, with some not included. The sample lists hundreds of thousands of clones, roughly 83% occurring once. Sequenced: PBMCs or T cells enriched from blood (not recorded which). The receptors were gathered from a woman between 45 and 60 years old who had recovered from COVID-19. CDR3s include the opening cysteine and the closing phenylalanine or tryptophan. A D gene is named only where the DNA matches it firmly. Clone size is not always given. Where it is, it says once, few, many or a class for expanded clones.

j_gene | d_gene | v_gene | abundance | CDR3nt | CDR3aa
TRBJ2-7 | . | TRBV4-1 | . | TGCGCCAGCAGCCAAGCCCACTTTTCCTACGAGCAGTACTTC | CASSQAHFSYEQYF
TRBJ1-1 | TRBD1 | TRBV5-1 | . | TGCGCCAGCAGGCGACAGGGGGCGAACACTGAAGCTTTCTTT | CASRRQGANTEAFF
TRBJ2-1 | . | TRBV6-2/TRBV6-3 | . | TGTGCCAGCACCCCGGGACTCTTATCTTACAATGAGCAGTTCTTC | CASTPGLLSYNEQFF
TRBJ2-7 | . | TRBV6-2/TRBV6-3 | . | TGTGCCAGCAGTTACTCACAGCGGTACCCTACGTACGAGCAGTACTTC | CASSYSQRYPTYEQYF
TRBJ1-3 | . | TRBV7-8 | . | TGTGCCAGCAGCCGAGACAGAAGCTCTGGAAACACCATATATTTT | CASSRDRSSGNTIYF
TRBJ1-1 | . | TRBV20-1 | . | TGCAGTGCCAGGTTGAACACTGAAGCTTTCTTT | CSARLNTEAFF
TRBJ1-4 | TRBD1 | TRBV15 | few | TGTGCCACCAGCACCGACAGGGCAACTAATGAAAAACTGTTTTTT | CATSTDRATNEKLFF
TRBJ1-5 | . | TRBV5-1 | . | TGCGCCAGCAGGCGCGGGACGGATAGCAATCAGCCCCAGCATTTT | CASRRGTDSNQPQHF
TRBJ1-1 | TRBD1 | TRBV6-5 | . | TGTGCCAGCAGCACCGGGACAGGATCCGGCACTGAAGCTTTCTTT | CASSTGTGSGTEAFF
TRBJ2-5 | . | TRBV4-1 | . | TGCGCCAGCAGCCAAGATGTGATCTCTCCGGGGACCCAGTACTTC | CASSQDVISPGTQYF
TRBJ1-3 | TRBD1 | TRBV30 | . | TGTGCCTGGAGACCTAGAGACAGGGTCTCTGGAAACACCATATATTTT | CAWRPRDRVSGNTIYF
TRBJ1-5 | TRBD1 | TRBV6-6 | . | TGTGCCAGCAGTTACTCAGGACAGGGTGGCCAGCCCCAGCATTTT | CASSYSGQGGQPQHF
TRBJ1-6 | TRBD1 | TRBV4-3 | . | TGCGCCAGCAGCACCCTTCTGGGGACAGGGGGACGCCTCCACTTT | CASSTLLGTGGRLHF
TRBJ1-1 | . | TRBV9 | . | TGTGCCAGCAGCGTCTACAGTGACACTGAAGCTTTCTTT | CASSVYSDTEAFF